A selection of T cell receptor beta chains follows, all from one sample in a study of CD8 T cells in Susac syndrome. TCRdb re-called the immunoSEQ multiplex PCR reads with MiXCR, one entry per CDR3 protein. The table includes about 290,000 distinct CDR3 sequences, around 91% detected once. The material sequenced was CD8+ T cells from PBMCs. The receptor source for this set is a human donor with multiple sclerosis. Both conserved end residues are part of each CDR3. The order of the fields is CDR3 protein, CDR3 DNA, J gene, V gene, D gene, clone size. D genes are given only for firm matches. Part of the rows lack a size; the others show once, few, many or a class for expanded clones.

CDR3: CASSLGQGGTAEQYF
DNA: TGTGCCAGCAGTCTCGGCCAGGGAGGGACGGCCGAGCAGTACTTC
J: TRBJ2-7
V: TRBV2
D: TRBD2
size: once

CDR3: CAGSLAGQGKSRSYNEQFF
DNA: TGTGCCGGCAGCTTGGCGGGACAGGGTAAATCAAGGTCCTACAATGAGCAGTTCTTC
J: TRBJ2-1
V: TRBV11-3
D: TRBD1
size: NA

CDR3: CAWSVVPKINYGYTF
DNA: TGTGCCTGGAGTGTTGTCCCGAAGATTAACTATGGCTACACCTTC
J: TRBJ1-2
V: TRBV30
D: NA
size: once

CDR3: CASSVSLAVYNEQFF
DNA: TGTGCCAGCAGCGTAAGTCTAGCGGTCTACAATGAGCAGTTCTTC
J: TRBJ2-1
V: TRBV9
D: TRBD2
size: NA

CDR3: CATTATGHSLPYNEQFF
DNA: TGTGCCACCACGGCGACAGGCCATTCTCTTCCCTACAATGAGCAGTTCTTC
J: TRBJ2-1
V: TRBV12-3/TRBV12-4
D: NA
size: NA

CDR3: CASSYEPGEDTQYF
DNA: TGTGCCAGCAGCTATGAGCCCGGTGAAGATACGCAGTATTTT
J: TRBJ2-3
V: TRBV5-5
D: NA
size: NA

CDR3: CASSPGGQGNIQYF
DNA: TGTGCCAGCAGCCCCGGGGGCCAGGGAAACATTCAGTACTTC
J: TRBJ2-4
V: TRBV4-2
D: NA
size: NA

CDR3: CASRIGTRANEQFF
DNA: TGTGCCAGTAGGATAGGGACACGGGCCAATGAGCAGTTCTTC
J: TRBJ2-1
V: TRBV13
D: NA
size: NA

CDR3: CASTDMANEQFF
DNA: TGTGCCAGCACCGACATGGCAAATGAGCAGTTCTTC
J: TRBJ2-1
V: TRBV27
D: NA
size: NA

CDR3: CASRSGRNYGYTF
DNA: TGTGCCAGCAGATCGGGACGGAACTATGGCTACACCTTC
J: TRBJ1-2
V: TRBV2
D: NA
size: NA

CDR3: CSATGTHNTGELFF
DNA: TGCAGTGCAACCGGGACTCACAACACCGGGGAGCTGTTTTTT
J: TRBJ2-2
V: TRBV20-1
D: NA
size: NA

CDR3: CASSRTQTGTDTQYF
DNA: TGTGCCAGCAGCCGCACACAGACCGGCACAGATACGCAGTATTTT
J: TRBJ2-3
V: TRBV7-9
D: NA
size: once

CDR3: CASSGTSVAEQYF
DNA: TGTGCCAGCAGCGGGACTAGCGTTGCCGAGCAGTACTTC
J: TRBJ2-7
V: TRBV7-9
D: TRBD2
size: few